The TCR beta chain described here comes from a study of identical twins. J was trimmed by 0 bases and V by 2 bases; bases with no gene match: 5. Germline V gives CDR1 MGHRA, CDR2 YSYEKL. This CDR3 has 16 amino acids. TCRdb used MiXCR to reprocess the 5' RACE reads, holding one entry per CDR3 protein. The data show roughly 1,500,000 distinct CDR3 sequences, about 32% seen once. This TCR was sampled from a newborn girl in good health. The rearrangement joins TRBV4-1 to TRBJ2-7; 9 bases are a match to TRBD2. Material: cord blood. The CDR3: CASSQPLAGSSYEQYF. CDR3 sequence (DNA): TGCGCCAGCAGCCAACCTCTAGCGGGGAGCTCCTACGAGCAGTACTTC.